These 9 T cell receptor beta chains originate from one sample sequenced in a study of CXCR3-negative and CXCR3-positive naive CD8 T cells. General observations from the study: TRB CDR3 hydrophobicity was greater in CXCR3-positive naive cells than in CXCR3-negative naive cells.

What these receptors recognize is not known. UMI labels and 5' RACE were used to prepare the TRB cDNA libraries. TCRdb reprocessed the 5' RACE reads; each CDR3 protein has one entry and no DNA is given. The sample holds about 150,000 distinct CDR3 sequences. The sample was naive CXCR3+ CD8+ T cells from blood. Subset denoted: CD45RO-CCR7+CD27+CD95- naive CD8+ T cells expressing CXCR3 (TNR3+). The receptors come from a human donor in good health. Some clones in this sample may be carry-over from other donors' samples.

The chain links TRBV7-2 to TRBJ2-4; TCRdb selects TRBD2, and the lack of DNA leaves this call unchecked. The CDR3 is 17 amino acids. The germline gives CDR1 SGHTA, CDR2 FQGNSA. CDR3 loop: CASSLRNQRDVKNIQYF.

CDR3 protein: CATSSSGRFYEQYF. The gene calls are TRBV15 and TRBJ2-7; TCRdb's assignment of TRBD2 cannot be checked, as there is no DNA. Germline CDR1 and CDR2: LNHNV and YYDKDF (reference sequence). CDR3 length: 14 amino acids.

The V and J genes are TRBV5-1 and TRBJ2-1; TCRdb designates TRBD2, a call that cannot be tested without DNA. Germline CDR1 is SGHRS and CDR2 is YFSETQ. This CDR3 has 17 amino acids. The chain's CDR3 is CASSPETSGKSRNEQFF.

The chain recombines TRBV12-3 or TRBV12-4 with TRBJ2-1. The length of the CDR3 is 12 residues. CDR3 loop: CASSATYNEQFF.

V gene TRBV7-9 combines with J gene TRBJ2-3; TCRdb gives TRBD2 as the D gene, but with no DNA this cannot be confirmed. This CDR3 contains 16 residues. Germline values: CDR1 SEHNR, CDR2 FQNEAQ (reference sequence). This chain's CDR3 is CASSLGLAGPTDTQYF. The full variable domain, in which reference TRBV7-9 and TRBJ2-3 provide the parts outside the CDR3, is DTGVSQNPRHKITKRGQNVTFRCDPISEHNRLYWYRQTLGQGPEFLTYFQNEAQLEKSRLLSDRFSAERPKGSFSTLEIQRTEQGDSAMYLCASSLGLAGPTDTQYFGPGTRLTVL.

The CDR3 spells CASSGEPGRIYEQYF. The chain carries TRBV5-1 and TRBJ2-7; TCRdb's assignment of TRBD1 cannot be checked, as there is no DNA. This CDR3 is 15 amino acids long. Germline CDR1 and CDR2: SGHRS and YFSETQ.

This chain links TRBV6-5 with TRBJ2-1; TCRdb's D call of TRBD2 is untestable without DNA. The CDR3 is made up of 15 amino acids. Germline values: CDR1 MNHEY, CDR2 SVGAGI. This CDR3 is CASSRTSGGGNEQFF.

This chain joins TRBV11-2 and TRBJ2-1. The CDR3 consists of 15 residues. The germline gives CDR1 SGHAT, CDR2 FQNNGV. The CDR3 here is CASSLTYGVGNEQFF.

J is TRBJ2-5 and V is TRBV5-5; TCRdb gives TRBD2 as the D gene, but with no DNA this cannot be confirmed. Germline V gene data show CDR1 as SGHKS and CDR2 as YYEKEE (reference sequence). The CDR3 consists of 16 residues. The CDR3 sequence: CASSSILLGLKETQYF.